Here is one T cell receptor beta chain with its context. Its antigen remains undetermined. No much larger clone is present one base from it, and per-base qualities are unavailable. The donors were healthy, HIV-negative adults with no recently reported acute infections or vaccinations. All donors were Caucasian adults living in Nashville, Tennessee, USA. The CD8 memory samples were a combination of magnetically selected CD45RO+ cells and CCR7-negative CD45RA+ effector memory (TemRA) cells. Blood was collected by leukapheresis, and PBMCs were isolated by Ficoll-Histopaque density gradient centrifugation and then cryopreserved in liquid nitrogen vapor phase. Analytical flow cytometry was used to check the purity and quantity of every magnetically sorted T cell population. From each sorted fraction, genomic DNA was isolated and quantified by UV absorbance on a Nanodrop 2000c. This entry is derived from a study of shared clonotypes between healthy human individuals (dated by TCRdb to 2018 to 2020). Notes on the research overall: The cohort included three men and a couple of women between 18 and 49 years of age. For each donor, CD4 naive and CD4 memory were each given three plates, CD8 naive was given two plates, and CD8 memory was given one plate. To estimate repertoire size and how much clonotypes are shared between individuals, the study performed deep sequencing of blood TCR repertoires from a handful of healthy adults. Libraries were prepared and TCR repertoires were sequenced by different laboratories using diverse techniques, in order to increase sequencing depth and limit assay-specific biases. Each donor's leukapheresis produced roughly between roughly 0.85 and 9.5 billion PBMCs. What the work shows at the level of the full study, not this receptor alone: Clonotypes shared by all four sorted-subset donors showed higher generation probabilities than non-shared clonotypes. Roughly 5% of naive CD4, 3.5% of naive CD8, approximately 2.2% of memory CD4, and approximately 0.4% of memory CD8 clonotypes were shared across several donors. Pairwise subsampling led to the expectation that sequencing depth would affect the degree of clonotype sharing among donors. Because the study included only a small number of donors, the genetic and exposure-history diversity represented was limited. Only blood was sampled, and tissue TCR repertoires likely differ from those in blood. Even with the large sequencing depth, rarefaction of the sorted-subset datasets indicated that sequencing was incomplete. Naive subsets generally had larger estimated clonotype richness than memory subsets did.

Using the deep immunoSEQ assay, multiplex PCR amplified TCR CDR3 regions from genomic DNA. Extracted genomic DNA from each cell subset was spread evenly across all wells of several immunoSEQ 96-well plates, with each plate serving as a replicate. Each replicate PCR for sorted subsets received around 200 ng genomic DNA, equal to roughly 33,000 T cell genomes. Purified libraries were measured with a Qubit 3.0 fluorometer, size-checked on a Bioanalyzer 2100, and measured again with the KAPA Library Quantification kit. Every immunoSEQ 96-well plate was sequenced on a dedicated single-read 150-cycle Illumina NextSeq 550 flow cell. The original pipeline was this. The immunoSEQ output contained only junctional sequences without quality scores, so filtering could not match that applied to full-length reads. Sequences were annotated with PyIR, a Python wrapper for IgBLAST v1.9, and V/J genes and CDR3 were assigned using IMGT germline references. Any read was removed if the V/J assignment was weak (E-value above 1e-6), the CDR3 was missing, or the read contained stop codons, out-of-frame junctions, or ambiguous translated residues. A V3J clonotype was defined by an identical inferred V gene, J gene, and CDR3 amino acid sequence. To compute the percentage overlap between repertoires, the number of shared unique clonotypes was divided by the size of the smaller repertoire. Three approaches were used to assess repertoire richness: RTK rarefaction, the Chao1 estimator, and Recon v2.1 estimates of unobserved clonotypes. Generation probabilities for all TCRbeta clonotypes obtained by the gDNA method from a handful of donors were computed using OLGA. Drawn from immuneACCESS, this table holds only the in-frame rearrangements with V and J called that TCRdb kept. Clones are partly lost; checked studies trace under half to an unresolved V gene and leave the rest unexplained. The DNA was the basis for D and trimming; V, J and clone size are from that table. This sample lists 400,000 or so clones; about 96% were detected once. The ten largest clones capture more than 0.3% of the sample.

Looking up the germline V gene yields CDR1 ENHRY and CDR2 SYGVKD. Here V drops 8 bases and J drops 6 bases, and the junction holds 15 bases not matched to any gene. The CDR3 goes from the cysteine to the phenylalanine over 17 residues. The only DNA kept is the CDR3, 51 bases in frame from the first base. Rearrangement joined TRBV10-3 to TRBJ2-1; 11 middle bases align to TRBD2. The TCR originated in a man in his thirties or forties in good health. The sample taken for sequencing was memory CD8+ T cells sorted from blood. What the cell subset or site label conveys for this sample: CD45RO+ cells pooled with CCR7-negative TemRA cells. The CDR3 is CAIGGTSGLPSGNEQFF. At the DNA level, the sequence is TGTGCCATCGGCGGGACTAGCGGTCTGCCATCAGGCAATGAGCAGTTCTTC.